A single TCR beta chain is shown here with its context. The data originate from a study of blood T cell repertoires in COVID-19. On the study more broadly: In each case, the material was cDNA or gDNA derived from T cells, B-cell-depleted T cells, or PBMCs.

V lost 6 bases, J lost 3 bases, and 12 bases lay in between. The CDR3 extends over 14 amino acids. The germline V gene has CDR1 MRHNA and CDR2 SNTAGT. Methods used by the authors: It was from reference gene primer amplification that nucleated cell counts were estimated. Sequencing used immunoSEQ multiplex PCR; TCRdb keeps in-frame clones, though not all of them. The V and J calls and clone size come from that table; D and trimming were worked out from the DNA. The sample records about 58,000 clones, 85% to 95% being singletons. Sequencing was done on a sample of peripheral blood. The V and J genes are TRBV6-4 and TRBJ2-1, with D possibly TRBD1 on 6 matching bases. The source is a man aged 50-60 years with active COVID-19. CDR3 protein: CASSLQGGYNEQFF. The CDR3 coding sequence is TGTGCCAGCAGCCTACAGGGCGGCTACAATGAGCAGTTCTTC.